This entry lists 30 T cell receptor beta chains sequenced from one sample in a study of blood T cell repertoires in COVID-19. Produced via immunoSEQ multiplex PCR; TCRdb's table is partial and in-frame only. This table has roughly 240,000 clones, roughly 85% appearing once. The sequenced sample consisted of peripheral blood. These receptors came from a man over 45 with COVID-19, enrolled during active disease.

This clone was counted a few times. V usage is TRBV5-1 and J usage is TRBJ2-1; TRBD2 aligns across 10 bases. From germline, CDR1 is SGHRS and CDR2 YFSETQ. This CDR3 spans 15 amino acids. V lost 0 bases and J lost 6; bases outside the gene matches: 3. CDR3 bases: TGCGCCAGCAGCTTGGGAGTAGCGGGGGGCAATGAGCAGTTCTTC. Amino acid sequence: CASSLGVAGGNEQFF.

The V call is TRBV3-1 (or the pseudogene TRBV3-2), the J call TRBJ2-3; TRBD2 matches 9 bases. The ends lost 4 bases at V and 1 base at J; junction bases unmatched: 0. CDR3 length: 14 residues. CDR1 and CDR2 (germline): LGHDT, YNNKEL (reference sequence). The CDR3 region has the DNA TGTGCCAGCAGCCGACTAGCGGGCACAGATACGCAGTATTTT. This codes for CASSRLAGTDTQYF.

This sequence joins TRBV24-1 and TRBJ2-1; 9 nucleotides align to TRBD2. CDR1 is KGHDR, CDR2 SFDVKD, per germline. CDR3 length: 16 residues. With V trimmed by 1 base and J by 4 bases, 4 bases remained unmatched. CDR3 amino acids: CATSDFPSGEYNEQFF. The CDR3 DNA follows: TGTGCCACCAGTGATTTTCCTAGCGGGGAATACAATGAGCAGTTCTTC.

The chain employs TRBV7-9 and TRBJ1-6; 10 bases match TRBD1. The CDR3 totals 15 residues. The ends lost 1 base at V and 9 bases at J; junction bases unmatched: 3. CDR1 SEHNR and CDR2 FQNEAQ come from the germline V gene (reference sequence). The CDR3 region is CASSLGGDRGSPLHF. The CDR3 DNA sequence: TGTGCCAGCAGCTTAGGGGGGGACAGGGGTTCACCCCTCCACTTT.

CDR3 sequence: CASSERTGLRNYEQYF. In nucleotides, the CDR3 is TGTGCCAGCAGCGAGAGGACAGGGCTCCGAAACTACGAGCAGTACTTC. The chain recombines TRBV2 with TRBJ2-7, with TRBD1 matching over 8 bases. This CDR3 region has 16 residues. The V segment lost 6 bases and the J segment 3 bases; nucleotides outside the gene matches: 13. CDR1 is SNHLY, CDR2 FYNNEI, per germline. Variable domain in full (rest from reference TRBV2 and TRBJ2-7): EPEVTQTPSHQVTQMGQEVILRCVPISNHLYFYWYRQILGQKVEFLVSFYNNEISEKSEIFDDQFSVERPDGSNFTLKIRSTKLEDSAMYFCASSERTGLRNYEQYFGPGTRLTVT.

This chain uses TRBV18 with TRBJ1-5; TRBD1 aligns across 11 bases. Trimming at V came to 6 bases and at J to 6 bases, leaving 7 bases not matched to a gene. Germline V gene sequence: CDR1 KGHSH, CDR2 LQKENI. This CDR3 has 15 amino acids. The CDR3 nucleotides read TGTGCCAGCTCCCCAGGACAGGGGGCTGTTCAGCCCCAGCATTTT. This gives the protein CASSPGQGAVQPQHF.

A single count supports this clone. The chain is built from TRBV7-2 and TRBJ1-5; D unresolved. V was shortened by 1 base and J by 6 bases, with 7 bases between the two germline ends. This CDR3 region has 13 residues. Germline V lookup: CDR1 SGHTA, CDR2 FQGNSA. CDR3 sequence: CASSLGRVQPQHF. DNA of the CDR3: TGTGCCAGCAGCTTAGGGAGGGTTCAGCCCCAGCATTTT.

The V and J genes are TRBV7-2 and TRBJ2-3; 11 nucleotides align to TRBD2. This CDR3 is built from 16 residues. Germline CDR1 reads SGHTA; CDR2 reads FQGNSA. J lost 5 bases, V lost 1 base, and 5 bases had no gene match. CDR3 nucleotides: TGTGCCAGCAGCTTAGTTAGCGGGGGGGCCATAGATACGCAGTATTTT. Translating gives CASSLVSGGAIDTQYF.

For the CDR3, the DNA is TGTGCCAGCAGTTTAAGGCGGGGGGGCGGCACCGGGGAGCTGTTTTTT. Its protein product is CASSLRRGGGTGELFF. The gene calls are TRBV28 and TRBJ2-2, with TRBD2 matching over 9 bases. J lost 4 bases, V lost 2 bases, and 5 bases had no gene match. Germline V gene lookup returns CDR1 MDHEN and CDR2 SYDVKM. The CDR3 covers 16 residues.

This chain links TRBV6-5 with TRBJ1-4; a possible D gene is TRBD1 (6 bases). This CDR3 region has 14 residues. Trimming stripped 6 bases from V and 8 bases from J, with 16 bases between. From germline, CDR1 is MNHEY and CDR2 SVGAGI. CDR3 amino acids: CASRPQGRWEKLFF. The CDR3 nucleotides are TGTGCCAGCAGACCTCAGGGGAGATGGGAAAAACTGTTTTTT.

This clone was detected only a few times. The DNA of the CDR3 is TGTGCCAGCAGCTTAAGGGGTACCGTATCTAGGCGTTCACCCCTCCACTTT. It is translated as CASSLRGTVSRRSPLHF. V usage is TRBV7-2 and J usage is TRBJ1-6, with TRBD1 as a possible D gene (5 bases). V lost 2 bases and J 9 bases, leaving 20 bases between the germline ends. The CDR3 has 17 amino acids. Germline CDR1 and CDR2: SGHTA and FQGNSA.

This rearrangement joins TRBV5-1 to TRBJ2-1; 9 bases are a match to TRBD2. The CDR3 spans 15 residues. V shed 3 bases and J 0 bases; nucleotides not matched to a gene: 1. Germline assignment: CDR1 SGHRS and CDR2 YFSETQ. The CDR3 reads CASSSAGGSYNEQFF. The CDR3, as DNA: TGCGCCAGCAGCTCAGCGGGGGGCTCCTACAATGAGCAGTTCTTC.

The V gene is TRBV11-3, the J gene TRBJ2-7; no clear D gene. This CDR3 has 13 residues. From germline, CDR1 is SGHNT and CDR2 YENEEA. V lost 2 bases and J lost 3, with 8 bases in between. In nucleotides, the CDR3 is TGTGCCAGCAGCTTATACGCTAACTACGAGCAGTACTTC. Its translation is CASSLYANYEQYF.

The V gene is TRBV6-2 or TRBV6-3, the J gene TRBJ1-1; no clear D gene. The CDR3 is 14 amino acids. With 2 bases removed from V and 5 bases from J, the gap between germline ends came to 12 bases. CDR1 and CDR2 (germline): MNHEY, SVGEGT. The CDR3 sequence: CASSYVVRRTEAFF. Written as DNA, the CDR3 is TGTGCCAGCAGTTACGTTGTGAGAAGAACTGAAGCTTTCTTT.

The gene calls are TRBV2 and TRBJ2-7; TRBD2 matches 7 bases. Germline values: CDR1 SNHLY, CDR2 FYNNEI. The CDR3 consists of 12 residues. Unmatched junction bases numbered 4, after V lost 5 bases and J lost 6 bases. As DNA, the CDR3 is TGTGCCAGCAGTAGGGACTACCGCGAGCAGTACTTC. The encoded protein is CASSRDYREQYF.

V usage is TRBV11-2 and J usage is TRBJ2-5, with D possibly TRBD2 on 5 matching bases. The CDR3 sequence is 17 residues long. The V gene lost 10 bases and the J gene lost 1 base, with 25 bases spanning the gap. CDR1 and CDR2 (germline): SGHAT, FQNNGV. CDR3 sequence: CATNRGLDIEGQETQYF. CDR3 coding DNA: TGTGCCACCAACCGGGGTTTAGACATAGAGGGCCAAGAGACCCAGTACTTC.

This clone was counted a single time. V and J are TRBV25-1 and TRBJ2-5; D possibly corresponds to TRBD2 (6 bases). This CDR3 region has 16 residues. The ends were cut back, 3 bases at V and 0 bases at J, with 14 bases in the middle. Per germline, CDR1 MGHDK and CDR2 SYGVNS. CDR3 residues: CASSDTGASYQETQYF. Here the CDR3 DNA reads TGTGCCAGCAGTGATACGGGAGCTTCGTACCAAGAGACCCAGTACTTC.

This chain uses TRBV6-4 with TRBJ2-2, with a weak D call TRBD1 (6 bases). V was cut by 2 bases and J by 4 bases, with 11 bases left in between. Germline CDR1 reads MRHNA; CDR2 reads SNTAGT. This CDR3 is 15 amino acids long. The CDR3 spells CASSDLAGATGELFF. For the CDR3, the DNA is TGTGCCAGCAGTGACCTCGCAGGGGCCACCGGGGAGCTGTTTTTT.

The genes are TRBV30 and TRBJ1-5, with TRBD1 identical over 11 bases. This CDR3 spans 17 amino acids. In germline, CDR1 is GTSNPN, CDR2 SVGIG (reference sequence). Trimming removed 0 bases from V and 0 bases from J; junction bases left unmatched: 4. CDR3 sequence (DNA): TGTGCCTGGAGTGTAGGACAGGGGGCATATAGCAATCAGCCCCAGCATTTT. Translation: CAWSVGQGAYSNQPQHF. The full variable domain, completed using reference TRBV30 and TRBJ1-5, is SQTIHQWPATLVQPVGSPLSLECTVEGTSNPNLYWYRQAAGRGLQLLFYSVGIGQISSEVPQNLSASRPQDRQFILSSKKLLLSDSGFYLCAWSVGQGAYSNQPQHFGDGTRLSIL.

The CDR3 nucleotides are TGTGCCACCAGCAGACAGGGGAGATTGTCCTATAATTCACCCCTCCACTTT. Amino acids: CATSRQGRLSYNSPLHF. The chain uses TRBV15 and TRBJ1-6; tentative D call: TRBD1 (6 bases). The CDR3 has 17 amino acids. V was clipped by 2 bases and J by 1 base, with 12 bases between them. The germline gives CDR1 LNHNV, CDR2 YYDKDF (reference sequence).

The chain links TRBV19 to TRBJ1-5, with D possibly matching TRBD1 (5 bases). Trimming cost V 2 bases and J 5 bases, with 13 bases left between them. Germline V gene data show CDR1 as LNHDA and CDR2 as SQIVND (reference sequence). CDR3 length equals 15 residues. CDR3 loop: CASSIRQLKHQPQHF. The CDR3 nucleotides are TGTGCCAGTAGTATACGACAGTTAAAGCATCAGCCCCAGCATTTT.

The gene calls are TRBV12-3 or TRBV12-4 and TRBJ1-5; 7 nucleotides agree with TRBD1. With V trimmed by 8 bases and J by 2 bases, 3 bases remained unmatched. This CDR3 spans 13 amino acids. CDR3 coding DNA: TGTGCCAGCCTCAGGGGGGGCAATCAGCCCCAGCATTTT. The encoded protein is CASLRGGNQPQHF.

This chain uses TRBV6-5 with TRBJ1-2, with D possibly matching TRBD1 (6 bases). Deletions cut 6 bases from V and 6 bases from J, with 14 bases between. Germline V gene lookup returns CDR1 MNHEY and CDR2 SVGAGI. The CDR3 has 13 residues. This CDR3 reads CASRNGQIDGYTF. The CDR3 nucleotides read TGTGCCAGCAGGAATGGACAGATCGATGGCTACACCTTC.

The gene calls are TRBV5-1 and TRBJ2-3, with D maybe TRBD2 (5 bases). The CDR3 is 13 residues long. Trimming took 4 bases from V and 6 from J, leaving 12 bases between them. Germline V gives CDR1 SGHRS, CDR2 YFSETQ. CDR3 loop: CASSVDLADTQYF. Here the CDR3 DNA reads TGCGCCAGCAGCGTTGATTTAGCGGATACGCAGTATTTT.

This clone was seen once. The chain employs TRBV7-3 and TRBJ1-2; 9 bases fit TRBD1. The CDR3 is 17 residues long. Germline loops: CDR1 SGHTA, CDR2 FQGTGA. Trimming took 0 bases from V and 8 from J; bases not matched to a gene: 13. CDR3 nucleotides: TGTGCCAGCAGCTTAACGTCCGGACAGGGGCGGTTAGGAGGCTACACCTTC. It translates to CASSLTSGQGRLGGYTF.

The chain combines TRBV28 with TRBJ1-5, with 7 positions matching TRBD1. Germline V gene data show CDR1 as MDHEN and CDR2 as SYDVKM. V dropped 6 bases and J dropped 6; count of bases not matched to a gene: 11. The CDR3 extends over 15 amino acids. The DNA of the CDR3 is TGTGCCAGCAGCTTAAACAGGGGATTGAGTCAGCCCCAGCATTTT. Its protein is CASSLNRGLSQPQHF.

This clone has more than one count but fewer than ten. The V call is TRBV6-5, the J call TRBJ2-7; perhaps TRBD1 as D (6 bases). Germline lookup yields CDR1 MNHEY and CDR2 SVGAGI. Trimming left V 2 bases short and J 3 bases short, with 11 bases between. There are 14 residues in the CDR3. In DNA, the CDR3 is TGTGCCAGCAGTTACGGGGGCAGAAACTACGAGCAGTACTTC. Amino acid sequence: CASSYGGRNYEQYF.

CDR3 loop: CASSHRDTSYEQYF. Written as DNA, the CDR3 is TGTGCCAGCAGCCATAGGGACACATCCTACGAGCAGTACTTC. The rearrangement uses TRBV3-1 (or the pseudogene TRBV3-2) and TRBJ2-7; maybe TRBD1 (6 bases). V dropped 3 bases and J dropped 1 base, with 10 bases sitting between them. The CDR3 extends over 14 amino acids. Germline loops: CDR1 LGHDT, CDR2 YNNKEL (reference sequence).

This clone was seen a single time. The chain employs TRBV5-4 and TRBJ2-3, with 8 bases lining up with TRBD1. Germline-derived CDR1 and CDR2 are SGHNT and YYREEE (reference sequence). This CDR3 is 15 amino acids long. V dropped 3 bases and J dropped 3; count of bases not matched to a gene: 6. The CDR3 DNA follows: TGTGCCAGCAGCTCGGACAGGGTCATTACAGATACGCAGTATTTT. Its protein product is CASSSDRVITDTQYF.

The rearrangement uses TRBV15 and TRBJ2-5; 9 bases fit TRBD1. This CDR3 has 14 amino acids. Per germline, CDR1 LNHNV and CDR2 YYDKDF (reference sequence). The trim removed 6 bases at V and 3 bases at J, leaving 5 bases unmatched. CDR3 sequence: CATRYRQGEETQYF. The CDR3 coding sequence is TGTGCCACCAGGTACCGACAGGGGGAAGAGACCCAGTACTTC.